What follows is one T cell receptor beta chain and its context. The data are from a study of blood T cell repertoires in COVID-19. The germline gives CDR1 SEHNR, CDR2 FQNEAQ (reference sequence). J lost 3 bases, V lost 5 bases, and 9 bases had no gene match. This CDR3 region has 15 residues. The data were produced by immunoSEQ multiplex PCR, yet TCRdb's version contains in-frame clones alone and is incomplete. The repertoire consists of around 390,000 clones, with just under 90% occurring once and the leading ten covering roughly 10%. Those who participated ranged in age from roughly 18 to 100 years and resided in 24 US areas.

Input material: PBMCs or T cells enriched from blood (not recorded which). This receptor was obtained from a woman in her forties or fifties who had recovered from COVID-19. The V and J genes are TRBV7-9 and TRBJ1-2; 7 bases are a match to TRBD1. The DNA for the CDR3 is TGTGCCAGCAGCGGACAGGTTTACAGCCACTATGGCTACACCTTC. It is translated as CASSGQVYSHYGYTF.